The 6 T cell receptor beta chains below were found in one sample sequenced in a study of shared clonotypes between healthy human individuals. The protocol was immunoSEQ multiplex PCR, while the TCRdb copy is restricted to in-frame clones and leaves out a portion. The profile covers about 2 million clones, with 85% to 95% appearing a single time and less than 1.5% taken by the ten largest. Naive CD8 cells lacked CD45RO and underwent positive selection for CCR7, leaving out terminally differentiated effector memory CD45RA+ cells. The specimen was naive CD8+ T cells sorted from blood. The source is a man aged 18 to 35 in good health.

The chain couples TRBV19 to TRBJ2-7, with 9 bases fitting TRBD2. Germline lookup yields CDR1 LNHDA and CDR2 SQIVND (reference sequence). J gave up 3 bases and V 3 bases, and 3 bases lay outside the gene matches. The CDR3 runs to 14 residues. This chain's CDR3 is CASSIGLANYEQYF. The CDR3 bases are TGTGCCAGTAGTATCGGACTAGCGAACTACGAGCAGTACTTC.

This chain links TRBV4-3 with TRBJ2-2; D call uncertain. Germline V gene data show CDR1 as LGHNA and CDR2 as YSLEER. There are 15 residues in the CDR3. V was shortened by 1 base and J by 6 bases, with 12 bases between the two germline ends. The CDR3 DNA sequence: TGCGCCAGCAGCCAAGTTTGGCTAGGAGCCGGGGAGCTGTTTTTT. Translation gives CASSQVWLGAGELFF.

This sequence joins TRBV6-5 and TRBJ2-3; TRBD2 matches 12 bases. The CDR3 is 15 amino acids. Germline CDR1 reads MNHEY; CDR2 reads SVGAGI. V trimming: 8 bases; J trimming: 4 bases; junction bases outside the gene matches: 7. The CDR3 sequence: CASGELAGGSDTQYF. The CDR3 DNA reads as TGTGCCAGCGGGGAACTAGCGGGGGGCTCAGATACGCAGTATTTT.

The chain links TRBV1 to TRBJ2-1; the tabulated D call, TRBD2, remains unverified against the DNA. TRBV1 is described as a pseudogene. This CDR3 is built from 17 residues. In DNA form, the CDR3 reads TGCACCAGCAGCCAAGTAGGGCCTAGCTGGCCCCCAGGAGAGCAGTTCTTC. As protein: CTSSQVGPSWPPGEQFF.

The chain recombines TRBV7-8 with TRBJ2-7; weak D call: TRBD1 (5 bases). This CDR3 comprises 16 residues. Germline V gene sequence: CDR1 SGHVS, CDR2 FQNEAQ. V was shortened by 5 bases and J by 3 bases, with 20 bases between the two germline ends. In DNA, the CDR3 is TGTGCCAGCAGCCGTCCGCAGGGTAGCTCTTACTACGAGCAGTACTTC. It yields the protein CASSRPQGSSYYEQYF.

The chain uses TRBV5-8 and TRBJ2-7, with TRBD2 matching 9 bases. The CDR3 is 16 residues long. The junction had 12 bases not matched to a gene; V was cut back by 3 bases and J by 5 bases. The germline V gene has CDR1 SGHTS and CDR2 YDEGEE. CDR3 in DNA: TGTGCCAGCAGCTGGACTATGGCGGGAGGGCCCAACGAGCAGTACTTC. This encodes CASSWTMAGGPNEQYF.